These 12 T cell receptor beta chains share one sample of origin, sequenced in a study of blood T cell repertoires in COVID-19. Sequencing was performed with immunoSEQ multiplex PCR; in TCRdb, only in-frame clones are kept and a portion is missing. The profile shows approximately 190,000 clones, about 88% of them singletons. The sequenced sample consisted of peripheral blood. The receptor set was obtained from a woman aged 40-49 years who had recovered from COVID-19.

The rearrangement uses TRBV5-1 and TRBJ2-7, with D maybe TRBD1 (6 bases). Germline V gives CDR1 SGHRS, CDR2 YFSETQ. The CDR3 extends over 14 amino acids. Trimming cost V 5 bases and J 3 bases, with 15 bases left between them. The CDR3 DNA reads TGCGCCAGCAGGAGCGATATGACAGGCTACGAGCAGTACTTC. It codes for CASRSDMTGYEQYF.

The chain combines TRBV18 with TRBJ2-3; D is ambiguous. The CDR3 is made up of 12 amino acids. V lost 5 bases and J 2 bases, leaving 5 bases between the germline ends. The germline V gene encodes CDR1 KGHSH and CDR2 LQKENI. CDR3 in amino acids: CASSTNTDTQYF. The CDR3 region has the DNA TGTGCCAGCTCAACAAACACAGATACGCAGTATTTT.

The rearrangement joins TRBV6-1 to TRBJ1-2; the D is unclear. Trimming left V 2 bases short and J 8 bases short, with 12 bases between. This CDR3 is 13 amino acids long. In germline, CDR1 is MNHNS, CDR2 SASEGT. CDR3 nucleotides: TGTGCCAGCAGTGAATTCCCCGGAGGGGGCTACACCTTC. Translation: CASSEFPGGGYTF.

V is TRBV15 and J is TRBJ1-4; D gene uncertain. Trimming removed 5 bases at V and 8 bases at J, with 21 bases between. Germline V gives CDR1 LNHNV, CDR2 YYDKDF (reference sequence). The CDR3 runs 16 residues. The CDR3 DNA is TGTGCCACCAGCCTAGCGGATTCGGCTTTTAGGGAAAAACTGTTTTTT. It translates to CATSLADSAFREKLFF.

The chain has TRBV27 and TRBJ1-4; 7 positions agree with TRBD1. The CDR3 is 14 residues long. CDR1 MNHEY and CDR2 SMNVEV come from the germline V gene (reference sequence). V lost 4 bases and J lost 4; bases outside the gene matches: 3. CDR3 DNA: TGTGCCAGCAGTTCTTGGGACAGTAATGAAAAACTGTTTTTT. Translating gives CASSSWDSNEKLFF.

CDR3 nucleotides: TGTGCCAGCAGCCAAGGGTTCACGGGAGGGCCCTGGTACGAGCAGTACTTC. It yields the protein CASSQGFTGGPWYEQYF. V and J are TRBV3-1 (or the pseudogene TRBV3-2) and TRBJ2-7; 8 nucleotides agree with TRBD2. CDR3 size: 17 residues. Trimming took 1 base from V and 4 from J; bases not matched to a gene: 12. The V gene's germline CDR1 is LGHDT and CDR2 YNNKEL (reference sequence).

The chain uses TRBV28 and TRBJ2-1; 9 nucleotides line up with TRBD1. The ends lost 6 bases at V and 6 bases at J; junction bases unmatched: 6. Germline V gives CDR1 MDHEN, CDR2 SYDVKM. CDR3 length: 14 residues. CDR3 sequence: CASRGTGPVNEQFF. CDR3 bases: TGTGCCAGCAGAGGGACAGGGCCGGTCAATGAGCAGTTCTTC.

The V gene is TRBV5-4, the J gene TRBJ2-7, with 8 bases that match TRBD2. CDR3 length: 14 residues. CDR1 SGHNT and CDR2 YYREEE come from the germline V gene (reference sequence). The trim removed 0 bases at V and 6 bases at J, leaving 5 bases unmatched. This CDR3 is CASSLAGGLGEQYF. The CDR3 DNA sequence: TGTGCCAGCAGCTTGGCGGGAGGGCTCGGCGAGCAGTACTTC. The full variable domain, rest sourced from reference TRBV5-4 and TRBJ2-7, is ETGVTQSPTHLIKTRGQQVTLRCSSQSGHNTVSWYQQALGQGPQFIFQYYREEENGRGNFPPRFSGLQFPNYSSELNVNALELDDSALYLCASSLAGGLGEQYFGPGTRLTVT.

The gene calls are TRBV7-9 and TRBJ1-2, with a weak D call TRBD1 (6 bases). V was shortened by 3 bases and J by 0 bases, with 8 bases between the two germline ends. Looked up from germline, CDR1 is SEHNR and CDR2 is FQNEAQ (reference sequence). The CDR3 consists of 14 residues. CDR3 sequence: CASSFGQSNYGYTF. The DNA for the CDR3 is TGTGCCAGCAGCTTCGGACAGTCTAACTATGGCTACACCTTC. Full variable domain (remainder filled in from reference TRBV7-9 and TRBJ1-2): DTGVSQNPRHKITKRGQNVTFRCDPISEHNRLYWYRQTLGQGPEFLTYFQNEAQLEKSRLLSDRFSAERPKGSFSTLEIQRTEQGDSAMYLCASSFGQSNYGYTFGSGTRLTVV.

This rearrangement joins TRBV3-1 (or the pseudogene TRBV3-2) to TRBJ2-1; D call uncertain. The germline V gene has CDR1 LGHDT and CDR2 YNNKEL (reference sequence). The CDR3 consists of 12 residues. Trimming took 2 bases from V and 7 from J, leaving 6 bases between them. CDR3 residues: CASSQFPNEQFF. The CDR3 DNA follows: TGTGCCAGCAGCCAATTTCCAAATGAGCAGTTCTTC.

Here the CDR3 reads CASNLLTGRGQPQHF. CDR3 nucleotides: TGTGCCAGCAACCTTCTGACGGGGAGAGGTCAGCCCCAGCATTTT. The chain links TRBV2 to TRBJ1-5; D uncertain. The CDR3 length is 15 residues. V was trimmed by 7 bases and J by 6 bases, leaving 19 bases between them. Germline V gene sequence: CDR1 SNHLY, CDR2 FYNNEI.

The chain couples TRBV29-1 to TRBJ1-4; D gene ambiguous. The CDR3 runs 12 residues. V was pared by 1 base and J by 8 bases, with 8 bases between. Germline CDR1 and CDR2: SQVTM and ANQGSEA. This CDR3 is CSVEGAGEKLFF. The CDR3 region has the DNA TGCAGCGTTGAAGGAGCGGGGGAAAAACTGTTTTTT.